The 23 T cell receptor beta chains in this list originate from one sample, sequenced in a study of T cell repertoires in cytomegalovirus infection. TCRdb recomputed calls from the reads with MiXCR, one row per CDR3 protein. This sample yields some 940,000 distinct CDR3 sequences, of which 30% to 40% are seen a single time; about an eighth belongs to the top ten. Their cognate antigens are unknown. This material consisted of cultured CD8+ T cells from PBMCs, taken from culture after CMV antigen stimulation. These receptors all stem from a human donor in good health (CMV status not recorded). Some clones in this sample may be carry-over from other donors' samples.

V and J are TRBV5-4 and TRBJ1-4, with 7 bases aligning to TRBD1. Germline CDR1 reads SGHNT; CDR2 reads YYREEE (reference sequence). Losses at the gene ends were 3 bases for V and 5 bases for J; bases not matched to a gene: 10. This CDR3 has 16 amino acids. CDR3 region: CASSSVPGQSNEKLFF. The DNA of the CDR3 is TGTGCCAGCAGCTCTGTCCCGGGACAGTCAAATGAAAAACTGTTTTTT.

V and J are TRBV12-3 or TRBV12-4 and TRBJ1-1; D unresolved. The V gene lost 2 bases and the J gene lost 7 bases, with 8 bases spanning the gap. This CDR3 contains 12 residues. CDR3 nucleotide sequence: TGTGCCAGCAGTTTAAAAGGGTTTGAAGCTTTCTTT. This codes for CASSLKGFEAFF.

This clonotype showed up just a few times. The rearrangement links TRBV4-3 to TRBJ2-1, with a tentative D call TRBD2 (5 bases). Germline CDR1 and CDR2: LGHNA and YSLEER. The CDR3 is made up of 17 amino acids. Trimming took off 0 bases at V and 0 bases at J, with 12 bases between the two ends. The CDR3 DNA is TGCGCCAGCAGCCAAGATCGTGCGGGTGGCTCCTACAATGAGCAGTTCTTC. Protein: CASSQDRAGGSYNEQFF.

A few counts support this clonotype. This chain joins TRBV28 and TRBJ2-1, with TRBD2 identical over 9 bases. Germline V lookup: CDR1 MDHEN, CDR2 SYDVKM. The V and J ends lost 3 bases and 5 bases, in that order; junction bases with no gene match: 5. This CDR3 has 15 residues. The CDR3: CASSFGLAFHNEQFF. The CDR3 DNA follows: TGTGCCAGCAGTTTCGGACTAGCGTTTCACAATGAGCAGTTCTTC. Looking up the rest from reference TRBV28 and TRBJ2-1 gives the full variable domain: DVKVTQSSRYLVKRTGEKVFLECVQDMDHENMFWYRQDPGLGLRLIYFSYDVKMKEKGDIPEGYSVSREKKERFSLILESASTNQTSMYLCASSFGLAFHNEQFFGPGTRLTVL.

CDR3 sequence reads: CASSKTEQYGYTF. CDR3 DNA sequence: TGTGCCAGCAGCAAGACAGAACAGTATGGCTACACCTTC. The gene calls are TRBV7-6 and TRBJ1-2, with D possibly matching TRBD1 (5 bases). Germline lookup yields CDR1 SGHVS and CDR2 FNYEAQ. CDR3 length equals 13 residues. V lost 5 bases and J 5 bases, leaving 12 bases between the germline ends. The complete variable domain, with remaining parts taken from reference TRBV7-6 and TRBJ1-2, reads GAGVSQSPRYKVTKRGQDVALRCDPISGHVSLYWYRQALGQGPEFLTYFNYEAQQDKSGLPNDRFSAERPEGSISTLTIQRTEQRDSAMYRCASSKTEQYGYTFGSGTRLTVV.

This clonotype came up a few times. This chain connects TRBV7-9 to TRBJ1-2; 7 positions agree with TRBD1. Germline CDR1 and CDR2: SEHNR and FQNEAQ (reference sequence). CDR3 length: 14 residues. Losses at the gene ends were 4 bases for V and 4 bases for J; bases not matched to a gene: 6. The CDR3 sequence is CASSSRTGLYGYTF. As DNA, the CDR3 is TGTGCCAGCAGCTCGCGGACAGGCCTCTATGGCTACACCTTC.

The chain joins TRBV6-5 to TRBJ1-2; D unresolved. This CDR3 is built from 17 residues. In germline, CDR1 is MNHEY, CDR2 SVGAGI. V was clipped by 4 bases and J by 0 bases, with 18 bases between them. Here the CDR3 reads CASSSHRAALANYGYTF. CDR3 nucleotides: TGTGCCAGCAGTTCCCATCGGGCCGCCCTCGCTAACTATGGCTACACCTTC.

This clonotype was observed a handful of times. The CDR3 nucleotides read TGTGCCAGCAGTGCTCCCAACGCACAGGCCCTTGAAGCTTTCTTT. As protein: CASSAPNAQALEAFF. This chain joins TRBV2 and TRBJ1-1; tentative D call: TRBD1 (5 bases). Germline loops: CDR1 SNHLY, CDR2 FYNNEI. With 4 bases removed from V and 7 bases from J, the gap between germline ends came to 19 bases. This CDR3 has 15 amino acids.

This clonotype was detected only a few times. V gene TRBV12-3 or TRBV12-4 combines with J gene TRBJ2-2; 13 bases align to TRBD2. V shed 5 bases and J 6 bases; nucleotides not matched to a gene: 3. The CDR3 runs 15 residues. CDR3 nucleotide sequence: TGTGCCAGCAGTAAGACTAGCGGGGGGCCCGGGGAGCTGTTTTTT. It specifies CASSKTSGGPGELFF.

The chain employs TRBV5-6 and TRBJ2-7; D possibly matches TRBD1 or TRBD2 (5 bases each). CDR1 is SGHDT and CDR2 is YYEEEE in the germline V gene. V gave up 4 bases and J gave up 5 bases, with 19 bases separating them. The CDR3 is 15 amino acids. The CDR3 loop reads CASSPQAGARDEQYV. The CDR3 DNA reads TGTGCCAGCAGCCCACAGGCCGGGGCGAGGGACGAGCAGTACGTC.

This chain connects TRBV7-9 to TRBJ1-4; a weak D match, TRBD1 (5 bases). Germline loops: CDR1 SEHNR, CDR2 FQNEAQ (reference sequence). The CDR3 loop spans 17 amino acids. The V end was cut by 0 bases, the J end by 4 bases, with 15 bases between. CDR3 residues: CASSLADRGRINEKLFF. The CDR3 DNA reads TGTGCCAGCAGCTTAGCGGACCGGGGACGGATTAATGAAAAACTGTTTTTT.

The CDR3 nucleotides read TGTGCCAGCAGCTTAGGCCTAGGGACTTCACCCCTCCACTTT. Translation gives CASSLGLGTSPLHF. This sequence joins TRBV13 and TRBJ1-6, with a tentative D call TRBD1 (5 bases). This CDR3 comprises 14 residues. Trimming removed 0 bases at V and 9 bases at J, with 9 bases between. Per the germline V gene, CDR1 is PRHDT and CDR2 is FYEKMQ (reference sequence). Full variable domain (outside the CDR3, taken from reference TRBV13 and TRBJ1-6): AAGVIQSPRHLIKEKRETATLKCYPIPRHDTVYWYQQGPGQDPQFLISFYEKMQSDKGSIPDRFSAQQFSDYHSELNMSSLELGDSALYFCASSLGLGTSPLHFGNGTRLTVT.

This clonotype was detected ten times or more. The gene calls are TRBV7-8 and TRBJ2-5; D is uncertain. The CDR3 extends over 14 amino acids. Germline V gene lookup returns CDR1 SGHVS and CDR2 FQNEAQ. The ends were cut back, 7 bases at V and 2 bases at J, with 14 bases in the middle. In DNA form, the CDR3 reads TGTGCCAGCAAAGATTATGCGGAGCAAGAGACCCAGTACTTC. It codes for CASKDYAEQETQYF.

The chain is built from TRBV7-9 and TRBJ2-2; D gene ambiguous. CDR3 length: 15 amino acids. Germline V CDR1 and CDR2: SEHNR, FQNEAQ (reference sequence). With 1 base removed from V and 5 bases from J, the gap between germline ends came to 11 bases. In DNA, the CDR3 is TGTGCCAGCAGCTTAGATGGGTTCTCGACCGGGGAGCTGTTTTTT. It is translated as CASSLDGFSTGELFF.

This clonotype was seen a few times. The V and J genes are TRBV19 and TRBJ2-4; unclear D gene. CDR1 LNHDA and CDR2 SQIVND come from the germline V gene (reference sequence). The CDR3 consists of 13 residues. With 0 bases removed from V and 7 bases from J, the gap between germline ends came to 7 bases. The CDR3 DNA is TGTGCCAGTAGTATAGATCTTCGGAACATTCAGTACTTC. It is translated as CASSIDLRNIQYF. The complete variable domain, with remaining parts taken from reference TRBV19 and TRBJ2-4, reads DGGITQSPKYLFRKEGQNVTLSCEQNLNHDAMYWYRQDPGQGLRLIYYSQIVNDFQKGDIAEGYSVSREKKESFPLTVTSAQKNPTAFYLCASSIDLRNIQYFGAGTRLSVL.

This clonotype was seen repeatedly, ten times or more. This chain uses TRBV4-3 with TRBJ2-2, with D unclear. The CDR3 is made up of 15 amino acids. Germline V gene sequence: CDR1 LGHNA, CDR2 YSLEER. The V end lost 1 base, the J end lost 5 bases, and 11 bases lay between the germline ends. For the CDR3, the DNA is TGCGCCAGCAGCCAAGGTGACATTGGAACCGGGGAGCTGTTTTTT. It yields the protein CASSQGDIGTGELFF.

This clonotype came up a few times. This rearrangement joins TRBV7-9 to TRBJ1-4; TRBD1 matches 7 bases. Germline V lookup: CDR1 SEHNR, CDR2 FQNEAQ (reference sequence). The CDR3 covers 14 residues. The J segment lost 6 bases and the V segment lost 3 bases, leaving 4 bases of the junction unmatched. For the CDR3, the DNA is TGTGCCAGCAGCTTCCGGGACAGTGATGAAAAACTGTTTTTT. Translated, it gives CASSFRDSDEKLFF.

The chain combines TRBV3-1 with TRBJ1-2, with D uncertain. Trimming took 1 base from V and 0 from J, leaving 12 bases between them. This CDR3 is 16 amino acids long. The germline gives CDR1 LGHDT, CDR2 YNNKEL (reference sequence). CDR3 region: CASSQVSTGTNYGYTF. Here the CDR3 DNA reads TGTGCCAGCAGCCAAGTTTCCACTGGAACTAACTATGGCTACACCTTC. Looking up the rest from reference TRBV3-1 and TRBJ1-2 gives the full variable domain: DTAVSQTPKYLVTQMGNDKSIKCEQNLGHDTMYWYKQDSKKFLKIMFSYNNKELIINETVPNRFSPKSPDKAHLNLHINSLELGDSAVYFCASSQVSTGTNYGYTFGSGTRLTVV.

This clonotype was recorded many times. The rearrangement links TRBV7-9 to TRBJ2-5; the match to TRBD2 covers 8 bases. Per germline, CDR1 SEHNR and CDR2 FQNEAQ (reference sequence). V lost 2 bases, J lost 5 bases, and 4 bases stayed unmatched. This CDR3 comprises 14 residues. CDR3 amino acids: CASSLRAGEETQYF. The DNA for the CDR3 is TGTGCCAGCAGCTTAAGAGCGGGGGAGGAGACCCAGTACTTC.

The rearrangement links TRBV10-3 to TRBJ1-5; TRBD1 matches at 7 bases. CDR1 ENHRY and CDR2 SYGVKD come from the germline V gene. V was clipped by 8 bases and J by 0 bases; unmatched bases: 10. The CDR3 spans 16 residues. CDR3 coding DNA: TGTGCCATCTCTGTCGGGACAGCCTATAGCAATCAGCCCCAGCATTTT. Translated: CAISVGTAYSNQPQHF.

The chain links TRBV6-5 to TRBJ2-3; 9 nucleotides agree with TRBD2. J was trimmed by 6 bases and V by 4 bases; bases with no gene match: 14. Germline CDR1 MNHEY, CDR2 SVGAGI. The CDR3 contains 17 residues. The CDR3 sequence: CASSSFPAGGPGDTQYF. Here the CDR3 DNA reads TGTGCCAGCAGTTCCTTCCCTGCGGGGGGGCCGGGGGATACGCAGTATTTT.

Only a few counts were recorded for this clonotype. The chain is built from TRBV7-7 and TRBJ2-3; TRBD2 aligns across 8 bases. The germline V gene has CDR1 SSHAT and CDR2 FNYEAQ (reference sequence). CDR3 length: 14 amino acids. Here the CDR3 DNA reads TGTGCTAGCGGGGAGCACCCGGGCACAGATACGCAGTATTTT. Protein sequence: CASGEHPGTDTQYF.

This clonotype has a handful of counts. This chain connects TRBV15 to TRBJ1-2, with D tentatively TRBD1 (5 bases). The CDR3 is 14 amino acids. Deletions cut 6 bases from V and 2 bases from J, with 13 bases between. CDR1 is LNHNV, CDR2 YYDKDF, per germline (reference sequence). For the CDR3, the DNA is TGTGCCACCAGTTCCTTGACAGTGAACTATGGCTACACCTTC. It specifies CATSSLTVNYGYTF.